This record covers a single T cell receptor (beta chain). Its target antigen remains unknown. No per-base quality is available; no much larger clone lies one base away. Based on the germline V gene (reference sequence), the CDR1 and CDR2 sequences are LNHNV and YYDKDF. Deletion took 1 base off V and 6 bases off J, with a span of 9 bases between the germline ends. CDR3 length: 13 amino acids, cysteine to phenylalanine. The entry retains the CDR3 DNA only, 39 bases that are in frame from base 1. The entry originates in a study of T-cell reconstitution after alpha-beta-depleted transplantation in children (dated by TCRdb to the mid-2010s). The study in broad terms: Using TCR repertoire profiling, the study followed T-cell immune reconstitution in a quantitative way in children after TCRalphabeta/CD19-depleted allogeneic hematopoietic cell transplantation.

The treatment or condition tag for this specimen amounts to: allogeneic hematopoietic cell transplantation with graft depleted of TCRalphabeta T cells and CD19 B cells. The children who served as transplant recipients had been given grafts of TCRalphabeta/CD19-depleted allogeneic hematopoietic cells. The study at large found these results: In some patients, the high TCRbeta diversity seen at day 60 was put down to recipient T cells and intrathymic progenitors that had survived conditioning. Apparently early alphabetaT-cell count recovery about two months after transplant reportedly relied on only several hundred rapidly expanded clones derived from non-depleted graft cells. Hyperexpanded clone frequencies declined over subsequent months; after one year, T-cell counts and TCRbeta diversity were mostly attributed to newly produced T cells.

Libraries were built with PCR. The sequencer was an Illumina HiSeq 2500. To normalize quantification of the TCRbeta repertoire, the TCR libraries were built with molecular barcoding that relied on unique molecular identifiers. The public reads were reanalyzed by TCRdb: fastp trimming at Q25, MiXCR alignment, in-frame beta chains only. Identical CDR3 proteins give one entry, which carries the most common genes and DNA. The sample table contains about a million distinct CDR3 sequences; only one count was recorded for about 31% of them. Under 30% of the sample is taken by the ten largest. The receptor chain draws on TRBV15 and TRBJ1-1; the best D guess is TRBD1, with 6 bases matching. The input for sequencing was PBMCs, mostly from graft donor cells, taken 360 days after TCRalphabeta/CD19-depleted stem cell transplant. This TCR derives from a boy in the first two years of life who had a stem cell transplant for SCID, so the T cells may come from the graft donor. CDR3 sequence: CATSRVPGAEAFF. The sequenced DNA is TGTGCCACCAGCAGAGTGCCAGGGGCTGAAGCTTTCTTT.